This is a list of T cell receptor beta chains from one sample in a study of T cell clonotyping in hematopoietic cell transplantation. Produced via immunoSEQ multiplex PCR; TCRdb's table is partial and in-frame only. The sample lists about 45,000 clones; 82% were seen once. The material was peripheral blood mononuclear cells, obtained before stem cell transplant. The receptors originated from a man aged 60 to 75 with myelodysplastic syndrome. Some clones in this sample may be carry-over from other donors' samples. Both conserved end residues are part of each CDR3. Each record gives: CDR3 protein, CDR3 DNA, D gene, J gene, clone size, V gene. A D gene is named only where the DNA matches it firmly. Clone size is stated in some rows and not others, as once, few, many or a class when expanded.

CDR3 protein: CASRLAGGQPAQPQHF
CDR3 DNA: TGTGCAAGTCGCTTAGCGGGGGGACAGCCGGCCCAGCCCCAGCATTTT
D gene: .
J gene: TRBJ1-5
clone size: .
V gene: TRBV12-2

CDR3 protein: CASSPPTQGGVAYGYTF
CDR3 DNA: TGTGCCAGTAGTCCTCCGACCCAGGGAGGTGTCGCTTATGGCTACACCTTC
D gene: .
J gene: TRBJ1-2
clone size: .
V gene: TRBV19

CDR3 protein: CASSRPGSGTDTQYF
CDR3 DNA: TGTGCCAGCTCCCGACCCGGGTCGGGCACAGATACGCAGTATTTT
D gene: .
J gene: TRBJ2-3
clone size: .
V gene: TRBV7-9

CDR3 protein: CASSFGQTTEAFF
CDR3 DNA: TGTGCCAGCAGCTTCGGACAGACGACTGAAGCTTTCTTT
D gene: .
J gene: TRBJ1-1
clone size: .
V gene: TRBV7-9

CDR3 protein: CASSFGGKETQYF
CDR3 DNA: TGCGCCAGCAGCTTTGGGGGTAAGGAGACCCAGTACTTC
D gene: .
J gene: TRBJ2-5
clone size: .
V gene: TRBV5-1

CDR3 protein: CSVEDSAKGYTF
CDR3 DNA: TGCAGCGTTGAAGATAGCGCAAAAGGCTACACCTTC
D gene: .
J gene: TRBJ1-2
clone size: .
V gene: TRBV29-1

CDR3 protein: CATSGEGPQTTNEKLFF
CDR3 DNA: TGTGCCACCAGCGGCGAGGGCCCCCAGACGACTAATGAAAAACTGTTTTTT
D gene: .
J gene: TRBJ1-4
clone size: .
V gene: TRBV15

CDR3 protein: CSVGTSGAARGEQFF
CDR3 DNA: TGCAGCGTGGGGACTAGCGGGGCCGCTAGGGGTGAGCAGTTCTTC
D gene: TRBD2
J gene: TRBJ2-1
clone size: .
V gene: TRBV29-1

CDR3 protein: CASSNGIYGYTF
CDR3 DNA: TGTGCCAGCAGTAACGGAATCTATGGCTACACCTTC
D gene: .
J gene: TRBJ1-2
clone size: .
V gene: TRBV28

CDR3 protein: CASSYLAGSNQPQHF
CDR3 DNA: TGTGCCAGCAGTTACCTCGCGGGGAGCAATCAGCCCCAGCATTTT
D gene: .
J gene: TRBJ1-5
clone size: .
V gene: TRBV6-5

CDR3 protein: CASRLLAGETQYF
CDR3 DNA: TGTGCCAGTAGGCTACTAGCAGGGGAGACCCAGTACTTC
D gene: .
J gene: TRBJ2-5
clone size: .
V gene: TRBV6-5

CDR3 protein: CASSTGGRETQYF
CDR3 DNA: TGTGCCAGTAGCACGGGGGGAAGAGAGACCCAGTACTTC
D gene: TRBD2
J gene: TRBJ2-5
clone size: .
V gene: TRBV19

CDR3 protein: CASSIVGQASHYGYTF
CDR3 DNA: TGTGCCAGTAGTATAGTTGGACAGGCTTCCCACTATGGCTACACCTTC
D gene: TRBD1
J gene: TRBJ1-2
clone size: .
V gene: TRBV19

CDR3 protein: CSVDRGNTEAFF
CDR3 DNA: TGCAGCGTTGATAGGGGGAACACTGAAGCTTTCTTT
D gene: .
J gene: TRBJ1-1
clone size: .
V gene: TRBV29-1

CDR3 protein: CASSLDGGVSYEQYF
CDR3 DNA: TGTGCCAGCAGCTTAGACGGGGGGGTATCCTACGAGCAGTACTTC
D gene: TRBD2
J gene: TRBJ2-7
clone size: .
V gene: TRBV7-2

CDR3 protein: CAWSKDRGYEQYF
CDR3 DNA: TGTGCCTGGTCAAAGGACAGGGGTTACGAGCAGTACTTC
D gene: TRBD1
J gene: TRBJ2-7
clone size: .
V gene: TRBV30

CDR3 protein: CAWSVLTGVLGMNTEAFF
CDR3 DNA: TGTGCCTGGAGTGTACTTACTGGGGTCCTTGGGATGAACACTGAAGCTTTCTTT
D gene: .
J gene: TRBJ1-1
clone size: .
V gene: TRBV30

CDR3 protein: CAWSLGTSGGAGTGELFF
CDR3 DNA: TGTGCCTGGAGTCTAGGGACTAGCGGGGGGGCGGGCACCGGGGAGCTGTTTTTT
D gene: TRBD2
J gene: TRBJ2-2
clone size: .
V gene: TRBV30

CDR3 protein: CASSSGLIRGYTF
CDR3 DNA: TGTGCCAGCAGTTCCGGGCTGATCAGGGGCTACACCTTC
D gene: .
J gene: TRBJ1-2
clone size: .
V gene: TRBV2

CDR3 protein: CSVEGQGGYGYTF
CDR3 DNA: TGCAGCGTTGAAGGACAGGGTGGCTATGGCTACACCTTC
D gene: TRBD1
J gene: TRBJ1-2
clone size: once
V gene: TRBV29-1

CDR3 protein: CASSSSLVAGSLPYNEQFF
CDR3 DNA: TGTGCCAGCAGCTCCTCGCTGGTAGCGGGGAGCCTCCCCTACAATGAGCAGTTCTTC
D gene: TRBD2
J gene: TRBJ2-1
clone size: .
V gene: TRBV5-8

CDR3 protein: CASSLQRKRGEKLFF
CDR3 DNA: TGTGCCAGCAGCTTGCAAAGGAAACGGGGGGAAAAACTGTTTTTT
D gene: .
J gene: TRBJ1-4
clone size: once
V gene: TRBV5-6

CDR3 protein: CASSYSPGDQPQHF
CDR3 DNA: TGTGCCAGCAGTTACTCACCCGGGGACCAGCCCCAGCATTTT
D gene: .
J gene: TRBJ1-5
clone size: .
V gene: TRBV6-6

CDR3 protein: CASRFTGITGELFF
CDR3 DNA: TGTGCCAGCAGATTCACAGGAATTACCGGGGAGCTGTTTTTT
D gene: .
J gene: TRBJ2-2
clone size: .
V gene: TRBV2

CDR3 protein: CASSGGQGKAYEQYF
CDR3 DNA: TGTGCCAGCAGTGGCGGGCAGGGGAAAGCCTACGAGCAGTACTTC
D gene: .
J gene: TRBJ2-7
clone size: .
V gene: TRBV6-1

CDR3 protein: CASSILPQETQYF
CDR3 DNA: TGTGCCAGTAGTATCCTACCCCAAGAGACCCAGTACTTC
D gene: .
J gene: TRBJ2-5
clone size: once
V gene: TRBV19

CDR3 protein: CASSLRTGGAQETQYF
CDR3 DNA: TGCGCCAGCAGCTTGAGGACAGGGGGCGCCCAAGAGACCCAGTACTTC
D gene: TRBD1
J gene: TRBJ2-5
clone size: .
V gene: TRBV5-1